These T cell receptor beta chains were read from a single sample in a study of a mutant IDH1 vaccine in newly diagnosed glioma. Profiling relied on immunoSEQ multiplex PCR, and the TCRdb table lists in-frame clones only, not all of them. The repertoire holds more than 10,000 clones, around nine tenths seen once, with more than 4.5% in the top ten. Their antigen targets remain unknown. The starting material was PBMCs, obtained from a glioma patient whose treatment included an IDH1 peptide vaccine. The receptors were gathered from a woman in her thirties or forties with glioma. Some clones in this sample may be carry-over from other donors' samples. Each CDR3 is given without its conserved first and last residue. Each record gives: CDR3 protein, V gene, D gene. The D gene is left open where the match is weak.

CDR3 protein: ASSPQAISYEQY
V gene: TRBV7-8
D gene: -

CDR3 protein: ASSPGGTTNEKLF
V gene: TRBV11-2
D gene: TRBD1

CDR3 protein: ASSMGRRDQPQH
V gene: TRBV19
D gene: -

CDR3 protein: ASSLAGLAAYNEQF
V gene: TRBV7-2
D gene: TRBD2

CDR3 protein: ASSDRSRGYT
V gene: TRBV10-2
D gene: -

CDR3 protein: ASSSNVGVPNYGYT
V gene: TRBV5-4
D gene: -

CDR3 protein: AWSVSVRGPYEQY
V gene: TRBV30
D gene: TRBD1

CDR3 protein: ASSLPPGLGSPLH
V gene: TRBV5-6
D gene: -

CDR3 protein: ASRQGTGITKNIQY
V gene: TRBV5-1
D gene: TRBD1

CDR3 protein: ASSSGTGAYEQY
V gene: TRBV7-9
D gene: TRBD1

CDR3 protein: ASRYRWVPEAF
V gene: TRBV28
D gene: -

CDR3 protein: ASSLVPGTGNILTEAF
V gene: TRBV27
D gene: TRBD1

CDR3 protein: ASSEGGRYNEQF
V gene: TRBV6-1
D gene: -

CDR3 protein: ASSQDRRGRNYGYT
V gene: TRBV4-1
D gene: -

CDR3 protein: ASSPRGGGVEDEQF
V gene: TRBV27
D gene: -

CDR3 protein: ASTRTNSYNEQF
V gene: TRBV25-1
D gene: -

CDR3 protein: ASSLVGGVLNTEAF
V gene: TRBV7-8
D gene: -

CDR3 protein: ASSLTLGQGGEKLF
V gene: TRBV5-1
D gene: TRBD1

CDR3 protein: ASSLVQGNTEAF
V gene: TRBV5-6
D gene: -

CDR3 protein: ASSQETPAEISNQPQH
V gene: TRBV4-1
D gene: -

CDR3 protein: ASSRDRYEQY
V gene: TRBV7-2
D gene: -

CDR3 protein: ASSPAPTGPNYNEQF
V gene: TRBV5-1
D gene: -

CDR3 protein: AWSQQGSGGGYT
V gene: TRBV30
D gene: -

CDR3 protein: ASSDPGLAGALDYNEQF
V gene: TRBV2
D gene: TRBD2

CDR3 protein: ASRPPGGSSGELF
V gene: TRBV6-1
D gene: TRBD2

CDR3 protein: ASSHRVNYGYT
V gene: TRBV19
D gene: -

CDR3 protein: ASSLDGNYGYT
V gene: TRBV28
D gene: -

CDR3 protein: ASSLDFQLTDTQY
V gene: TRBV5-1
D gene: -

CDR3 protein: ASVAGTSREKLF
V gene: TRBV2
D gene: -

CDR3 protein: ASSEGLGTAYEQY
V gene: TRBV6-1
D gene: -

CDR3 protein: ASSMVGGYGNQPQH
V gene: TRBV19
D gene: -

CDR3 protein: ASSQVGRGRVSGELF
V gene: TRBV4-2
D gene: -

CDR3 protein: ASSLSEGGNYGYT
V gene: TRBV27
D gene: -